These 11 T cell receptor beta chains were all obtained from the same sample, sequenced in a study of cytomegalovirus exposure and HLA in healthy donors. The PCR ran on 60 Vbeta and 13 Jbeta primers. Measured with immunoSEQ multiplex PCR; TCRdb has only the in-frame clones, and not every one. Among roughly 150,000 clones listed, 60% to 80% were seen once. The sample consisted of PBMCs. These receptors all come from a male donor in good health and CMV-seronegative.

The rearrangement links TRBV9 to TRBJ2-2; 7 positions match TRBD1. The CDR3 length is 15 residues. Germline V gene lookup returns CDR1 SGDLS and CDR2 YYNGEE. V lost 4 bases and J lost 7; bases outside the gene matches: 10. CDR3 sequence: CASSPGDRDGGELFF. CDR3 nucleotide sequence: TGTGCCAGCAGCCCTGGAGACAGGGATGGCGGGGAGCTGTTTTTT.

This CDR3 is CASRTGVNEQFF. CDR3 coding DNA: TGTGCCAGTAGGACAGGGGTCAATGAGCAGTTCTTC. V usage is TRBV19 and J usage is TRBJ2-1, with TRBD1 matching 8 bases. CDR3 length equals 12 residues. CDR1 and CDR2 from the germline V gene are LNHDA and SQIVND (reference sequence). V lost 6 bases and J lost 6; bases outside the gene matches: 1.

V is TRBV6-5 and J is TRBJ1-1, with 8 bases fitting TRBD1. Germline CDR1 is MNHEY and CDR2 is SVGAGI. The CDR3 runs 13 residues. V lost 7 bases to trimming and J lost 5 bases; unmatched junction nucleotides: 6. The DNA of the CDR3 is TGTGCCAGCACCAGGGGGCGTGAGACTGAAGCTTTCTTT. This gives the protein CASTRGRETEAFF.

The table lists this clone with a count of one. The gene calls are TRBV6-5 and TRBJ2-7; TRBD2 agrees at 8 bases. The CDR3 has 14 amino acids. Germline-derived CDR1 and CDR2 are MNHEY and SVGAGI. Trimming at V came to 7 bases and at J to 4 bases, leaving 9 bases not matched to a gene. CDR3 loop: CASKPRLASYEQYF. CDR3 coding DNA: TGTGCCAGCAAACCGAGACTAGCGAGTTACGAGCAGTACTTC.

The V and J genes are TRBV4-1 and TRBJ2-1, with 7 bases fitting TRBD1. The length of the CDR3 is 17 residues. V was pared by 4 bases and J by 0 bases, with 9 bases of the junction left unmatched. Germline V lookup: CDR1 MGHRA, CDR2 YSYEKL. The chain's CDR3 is CASSPGQDTSSYNEQFF. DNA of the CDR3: TGCGCCAGCAGCCCTGGACAGGATACCAGCTCCTACAATGAGCAGTTCTTC.

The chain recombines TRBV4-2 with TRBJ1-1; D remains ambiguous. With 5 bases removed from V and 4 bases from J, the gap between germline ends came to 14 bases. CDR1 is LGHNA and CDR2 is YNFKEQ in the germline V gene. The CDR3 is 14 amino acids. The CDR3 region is CASSSRRQLTEAFF. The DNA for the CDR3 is TGTGCCAGCAGCTCTCGGAGGCAGCTCACTGAAGCTTTCTTT.

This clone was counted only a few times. The CDR3 nucleotides read TGTGCCAGCAGTTTAAATCCGGAACTAGCGGGGGGGCGCCAGTACTTC. Amino acids: CASSLNPELAGGRQYF. V usage is TRBV6-5 and J usage is TRBJ2-7, with TRBD2 identical over 13 bases. The CDR3 covers 16 residues. CDR1 is MNHEY, CDR2 SVGAGI, per germline. Germline trimming cut 4 bases from V and 10 bases from J; bases unmatched to any gene: 13.

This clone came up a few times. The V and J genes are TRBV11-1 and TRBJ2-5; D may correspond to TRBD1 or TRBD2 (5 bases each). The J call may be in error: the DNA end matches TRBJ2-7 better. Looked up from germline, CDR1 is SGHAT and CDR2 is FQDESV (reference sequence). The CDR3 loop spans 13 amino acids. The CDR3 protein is CASSTRTGGEQYF. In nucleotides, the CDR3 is TGTGCCAGCAGCACCAGAACTGGGGGCGAGCAGTACTTC.

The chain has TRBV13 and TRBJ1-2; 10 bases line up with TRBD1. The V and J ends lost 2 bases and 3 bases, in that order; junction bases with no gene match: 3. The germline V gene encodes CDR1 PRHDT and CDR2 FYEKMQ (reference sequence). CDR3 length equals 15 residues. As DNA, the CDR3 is TGTGCCAGCAGCTTATTAGGACAGGGGGACTATGGCTACACCTTC. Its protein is CASSLLGQGDYGYTF.

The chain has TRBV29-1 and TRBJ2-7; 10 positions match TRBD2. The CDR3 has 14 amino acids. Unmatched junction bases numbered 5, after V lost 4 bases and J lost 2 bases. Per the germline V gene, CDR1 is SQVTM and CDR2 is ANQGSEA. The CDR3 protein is CSVVELAGTYEQYF. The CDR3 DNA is TGCAGCGTTGTAGAACTAGCGGGAACCTACGAGCAGTACTTC.

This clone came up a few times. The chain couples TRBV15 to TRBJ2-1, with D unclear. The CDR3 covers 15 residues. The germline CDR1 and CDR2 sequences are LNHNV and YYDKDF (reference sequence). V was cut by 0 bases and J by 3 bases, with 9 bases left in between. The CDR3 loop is CATSRDRDYYNEQFF. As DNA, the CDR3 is TGTGCCACCAGCAGAGATAGAGATTACTACAATGAGCAGTTCTTC. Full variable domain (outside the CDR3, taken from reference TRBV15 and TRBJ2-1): DAMVIQNPRYQVTQFGKPVTLSCSQTLNHNVMYWYQQKSSQAPKLLFHYYDKDFNNEADTPDNFQSRRPNTSFCFLDIRSPGLGDTAMYLCATSRDRDYYNEQFFGPGTRLTVL.